This TCR beta chain was observed in a study of shared clonotypes between healthy human individuals. Per germline, CDR1 SGDLS and CDR2 YYNGEE. The CDR3 extends over 14 amino acids. V shed 0 bases and J shed 5 bases, with 12 bases lying between them. Sequencing was performed with immunoSEQ multiplex PCR; in TCRdb, only in-frame clones are kept and a portion is missing. The repertoire consists of some 360,000 clones, with about 70% occurring once and the leading ten covering about 10%. This TCR came from a man younger than 45 in good health. The sequencing input was memory CD4+ T cells sorted from blood. As to subset: CD45RA-negative fraction. The chain joins TRBV9 to TRBJ2-7; D tentatively fits TRBD1 or TRBD2 (6 bases each). CDR3 region: CASSVGTGRNEQYF. The CDR3 region has the DNA TGTGCCAGCAGCGTAGGCACAGGGAGGAACGAGCAGTACTTC.